The present T cell receptor beta chain was sequenced within a study of T-cell memory formation after mild COVID-19. Trimming took 4 bases from V and 5 from J; bases not matched to a gene: 7. Germline values: CDR1 SGHVS, CDR2 FQNEAQ. The CDR3 totals 14 residues. There are a few counts of this clonotype. TCRdb processed the 5' RACE reads anew with MiXCR; each CDR3 protein has one entry. The sample has approximately 500,000 distinct CDR3 sequences; 25% are singletons. This chain joins TRBV7-8 and TRBJ2-7; TRBD1 matches 8 bases. The receptor's source is an adult woman who had mild COVID-19 (a few samples of this study predate the infection). Cell type and time point are not known. The sample consisted of PBMCs or a T cell subset sorted from them (not recorded which). As DNA, the CDR3 is TGTGCCAGCAGCTCCGAGGACAGGGTCCACGAGCAGTACTTC. Translating it yields CASSSEDRVHEQYF.